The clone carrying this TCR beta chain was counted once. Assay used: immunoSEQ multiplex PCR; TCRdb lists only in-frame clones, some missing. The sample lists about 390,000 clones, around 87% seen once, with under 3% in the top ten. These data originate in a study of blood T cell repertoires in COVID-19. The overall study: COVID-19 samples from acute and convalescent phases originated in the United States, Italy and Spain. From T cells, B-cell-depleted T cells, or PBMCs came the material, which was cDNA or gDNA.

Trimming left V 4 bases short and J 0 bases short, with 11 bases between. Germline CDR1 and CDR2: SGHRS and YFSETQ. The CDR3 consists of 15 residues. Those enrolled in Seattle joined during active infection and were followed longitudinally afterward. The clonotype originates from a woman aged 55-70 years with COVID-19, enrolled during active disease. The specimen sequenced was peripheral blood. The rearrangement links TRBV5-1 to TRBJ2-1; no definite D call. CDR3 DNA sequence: TGCGCCAGCAGCAGTATCGTCAGCTCCTACAATGAGCAGTTCTTC. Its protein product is CASSSIVSSYNEQFF.